This T cell receptor beta chain was identified in a study of blood T cells in healthy people across ages (dated by TCRdb to between 2014 and 2016). Looking at the study overall: In model experiments, roughly one uniquely barcoded TCR beta cDNA molecule per two T cells was captured by template switching. Using the same blood draw, the study looked at two additional independent replicas of 1 million unique cDNA reads for two donors, one aged 18 to 30 and the other aged 80 or older. Donors were grouped into four age groups: young (average roughly 15 years), middle-aged (39), aged (about 60) and long-lived (approximately 75). To avoid experimental bias, donors of different ages were distributed randomly across sequencing lanes. To track age-related changes in TCR beta repertoire diversity, the study relied on deep sequencing normalized with unique cDNA molecular identifiers.

Library preparation employed 5' RACE. A second PCR of 7 to 11 cycles was performed with a sample-barcoded 5' primer and a J-beta primer mix. A unique molecular identifier was introduced onto each TCR beta cDNA molecule by a template-switch 5' adaptor carrying 12 random nucleotides. At least 3 million CDR3-containing paired-end reads were obtained from each sample. All of the RNA was converted into first-strand cDNA using the Mint cDNA synthesis kit, with a TRBC-specific oligonucleotide serving as the primer. All cDNA was treated with uracil-DNA glycosylase and then went through a first 18-cycle PCR with the universal primers M1SS and BC2_uni_R. The authors' pipeline ran thus. For normalization, 1 million high-quality reads, each with a distinct molecular identifier, were randomly selected from each sample. Reads sharing molecular identifiers were discarded rather than binned into consensus sequences. CDR3 identification, clonotype clustering and error correction used MiTCR with a Q25 quality threshold and the strictest error-elimination algorithm. A nonparametric unseen species model using Euler transformation provided a lower-bound estimate of total TCR beta diversity. TCRdb trimmed the raw reads at Q25, called clones with MiXCR and kept productive beta chains. Rows are combined by CDR3 protein, so each entry shows the most common genes and DNA. The V and J calls here are based on TCRdb, not the publication. The sample records approximately 1,700,000 distinct CDR3 sequences, approximately 40% of which are singletons. The top ten constitute about 21% of the sample.

This clonotype was seen a few times. There is no known antigen for this receptor. There are no base qualities to consult, and no much larger clone falls within one base. For CDR1 and CDR2, the germline V gene lists MDHEN and SYDVKM. At the junction V is shortened by 7 bases and J by 0 bases; bases outside the gene matches: 13. The CDR3 numbers 17 residues from cysteine through phenylalanine. Only the CDR3 DNA stays, 51 bases, in frame from base 1. Beyond this particular receptor, the publication reports: The long-lived group showed more naive CD4+ T cells, fewer expanded clones and increased TCR diversity than the aged group, suggesting age selection. Estimates of total diversity based on one million sequenced T cells were regarded as lower bounds and as underestimates. Because profiling used bulk unsorted PBMCs, naive and antigen-experienced compartments could not be compared conclusively. The percentage of naive T cells measured by flow cytometry correlated strongly with observed TCR beta diversity. Because donor CMV infection status was unknown, age-related changes in expanded clonotypes were potentially confounded. Observed TCR beta diversity per million T cells fell roughly linearly with age, and a significant reduction was already apparent by age approximately 40.

Donors were 39 systemically healthy Caucasian individuals from Russia aged 6 to 90 years. Ten milliliters of peripheral blood were drawn from each donor into EDTA-treated Vacutainer tubes. PBMCs were isolated by Ficoll-Paque density-gradient centrifugation, with at least 7 million obtained per sample. Total RNA was extracted from PBMCs with Trizol reagent, with at least 5 micrograms obtained per sample. For every donor, flow cytometry on a PBMC aliquot measured the percentage of naive CD45RAhigh/CD27high T cells. The chain is encoded by TRBV28 joined to TRBJ2-3; the central 7 bases match TRBD2. The sample consisted of blood. The TCR was taken from a human donor in good health. The bases read TGTGCCAGCACCCCAGGTCTAGCGCGGGGGAGCACAGATACGCAGTATTTT. Translated, this gives CASTPGLARGSTDTQYF.